These 21 T cell receptor beta chains were all obtained from the same sample, sequenced in a study of glioma-infiltrating T cells after dendritic cell vaccination. Time point denoted: after dendritic cell vaccination, including at tumor progression/relapse. Clones were read by immunoSEQ multiplex PCR, and TCRdb kept only the in-frame ones, dropping some. Here the sample spans tens of thousands of clones, 75% to 90% being singletons. The material was blood, obtained after dendritic cell vaccination. The origin of the receptors is a human donor with glioblastoma.

The V call is TRBV4-1, the J call TRBJ2-5; perhaps TRBD1 as D (6 bases). The DNA end favors TRBJ2-7, so the J call may be wrong. This CDR3 has 15 amino acids. Germline assignment: CDR1 MGHRA and CDR2 YSYEKL. The CDR3 region has the DNA TGCGCCAGCAGCCAAGATCTAGGACAGATTTACGAGCAGTACTTC. The encoded protein is CASSQDLGQIYEQYF.

The chain combines TRBV29-1 with TRBJ2-5, with D perhaps TRBD1 (5 bases). With 4 bases removed from V and 1 base from J, the gap between germline ends came to 10 bases. CDR1 is SQVTM, CDR2 ANQGSEA, per germline. The CDR3 has 13 amino acids. The CDR3 protein is CSVVQGSQETQYF. CDR3 DNA: TGCAGCGTTGTTCAGGGCAGCCAAGAGACCCAGTACTTC.

The chain has TRBV4-1 and TRBJ1-2; 8 bases line up with TRBD1. V was clipped by 3 bases and J by 0 bases; unmatched bases: 3. Germline CDR1 MGHRA, CDR2 YSYEKL. The CDR3 has 15 amino acids. In DNA, the CDR3 is TGCGCCAGCAGCCAGGGACAGGAAACTAACTATGGCTACACCTTC. Translating it yields CASSQGQETNYGYTF.

V and J are TRBV30 and TRBJ1-6; D unclear. The germline V gene encodes CDR1 GTSNPN and CDR2 SVGIG (reference sequence). The CDR3 contains 14 residues. The V end was cut by 3 bases, the J end by 9 bases, with 15 bases between. The CDR3 is CAWSHQSPLSPLHF. The CDR3 DNA reads TGTGCCTGGAGCCACCAAAGCCCCCTTTCACCCCTCCACTTT.

The CDR3 loop is CSVEDQGTGGSYEQYF. CDR3 DNA: TGCAGCGTTGAAGATCAGGGGACAGGGGGCTCCTACGAGCAGTACTTC. The rearrangement joins TRBV29-1 to TRBJ2-7; 11 bases match TRBD1. The CDR3 spans 16 residues. The V and J ends lost 0 bases and 0 bases, in that order; junction bases with no gene match: 4. Germline loops: CDR1 SQVTM, CDR2 ANQGSEA.

This clone was seen a few times. V is TRBV25-1 and J is TRBJ2-3, with 9 bases aligning to TRBD1. The CDR3 length is 15 residues. V shed 4 bases, J shed 0 bases, and the junction held 2 bases outside the gene matches. The germline V gene has CDR1 MGHDK and CDR2 SYGVNS. The CDR3 DNA sequence: TGTGCCAGCAGTGGGGGACAGGGAAGCACAGATACGCAGTATTTT. Translation: CASSGGQGSTDTQYF.

This clone appeared once. The chain combines TRBV7-6 with TRBJ2-7; D unclear. The CDR3 is 13 residues long. V was clipped by 1 base and J by 6 bases, with 10 bases between them. In germline, CDR1 is SGHVS, CDR2 FNYEAQ. The DNA for the CDR3 is TGTGCCAGCAGCTTAGTTTTTACGGGCGAGCAGTACTTC. Translated, it gives CASSLVFTGEQYF.

This chain uses TRBV7-2 with TRBJ2-3; perhaps TRBD2 as D (6 bases). Per the germline V gene, CDR1 is SGHTA and CDR2 is FQGNSA. Trimming took 5 bases from V and 5 from J, leaving 14 bases between them. The CDR3 spans 14 residues. The CDR3 reads CASSMRDSIDTQYF. As DNA, the CDR3 is TGTGCCAGCAGCATGCGGGACTCCATAGATACGCAGTATTTT.

The chain joins TRBV2 to TRBJ1-2; D is perhaps TRBD1 (5 bases). This CDR3 comprises 14 residues. Germline CDR1 reads SNHLY; CDR2 reads FYNNEI. V gave up 7 bases and J gave up 7 bases, with 19 bases separating them. The CDR3 bases are TGTGCCAGCACCGGGGGGGGGTCTCAACGTGGCTACACCTTC. Its protein is CASTGGGSQRGYTF.

V is TRBV30 and J is TRBJ1-5; 10 positions match TRBD1. The V gene's germline CDR1 is GTSNPN and CDR2 SVGIG (reference sequence). The CDR3 has 15 residues. Trimming at V came to 4 bases and at J to 7 bases, leaving 10 bases not matched to a gene. The CDR3 here is CAWTAGTGAQQPQHF. CDR3 DNA: TGTGCCTGGACTGCCGGGACAGGGGCCCAGCAGCCCCAGCATTTT.

J is TRBJ1-4 and V is TRBV9, with D perhaps matching TRBD1 (5 bases). This CDR3 is built from 19 residues. Trimming cost V 4 bases and J 2 bases, with 24 bases left between them. Germline V gives CDR1 SGDLS, CDR2 YYNGEE. The CDR3: CASSPRAGPPLTTNEKLFF. CDR3 nucleotides: TGTGCCAGCAGCCCCAGGGCGGGGCCTCCCCTGACGACTAATGAAAAACTGTTTTTT.

This clone was found once. The V and J genes are TRBV18 and TRBJ2-5; TRBD2 aligns across 9 bases. The ends lost 6 bases at V and 5 bases at J; junction bases unmatched: 7. CDR3 length equals 14 residues. Looked up from germline, CDR1 is KGHSH and CDR2 is LQKENI. The CDR3 coding sequence is TGTGCCAGCTCCTCTAGCGGGGAGAGGGAGACCCAGTACTTC. Its protein is CASSSSGERETQYF.

The genes are TRBV29-1 and TRBJ1-1; D call uncertain. V was cut by 5 bases and J by 5 bases, with 6 bases left in between. The CDR3 is 10 residues long. CDR1 and CDR2 from the germline V gene are SQVTM and ANQGSEA. DNA of the CDR3: TGCAGCGTTAGGGAGACTGAAGCTTTCTTT. Amino acids: CSVRETEAFF.

V and J are TRBV6-4 and TRBJ2-1; 8 nucleotides line up with TRBD2. V trimming: 4 bases; J trimming: 9 bases; junction bases outside the gene matches: 14. The CDR3 runs 16 residues. The germline CDR1 and CDR2 sequences are MRHNA and SNTAGT. DNA for the CDR3: TGTGCCAGCAGTGGTCCCGGGACGGGGGGGCCCGGTGAGCAGTTCTTC. Protein: CASSGPGTGGPGEQFF.

The chain uses TRBV18 and TRBJ1-3; D unresolved. The length of the CDR3 is 14 residues. Germline loops: CDR1 KGHSH, CDR2 LQKENI. Trimming took off 0 bases at V and 4 bases at J, with 7 bases between the two ends. CDR3 sequence (DNA): TGTGCCAGCTCACCACCGGCGGCGGGAAACACCATATATTTT. Translated: CASSPPAAGNTIYF.

This chain links TRBV5-1 with TRBJ1-1, with 7 nucleotides matching TRBD1. The CDR3 runs to 13 residues. Germline loops: CDR1 SGHRS, CDR2 YFSETQ. After removal of 5 bases from V and 5 bases from J, the junction contained 6 bases not matched to a gene. This CDR3 is CASSRDSGTEAFF. CDR3 nucleotides: TGCGCCAGCAGTCGGGACAGTGGGACTGAAGCTTTCTTT.

The chain joins TRBV6-4 to TRBJ1-4; D ambiguous. The CDR3 covers 14 residues. V lost 4 bases and J 0 bases, leaving 6 bases between the germline ends. CDR1 is MRHNA, CDR2 SNTAGT, per germline. The CDR3 loop is CASSVSATNEKLFF. The CDR3 nucleotides are TGTGCCAGCAGTGTCAGTGCAACTAATGAAAAACTGTTTTTT.

J is TRBJ2-7 and V is TRBV5-3; 7 bases map to TRBD2. TRBV5-3 is an open reading frame, and its role is uncertain. The V and J ends lost 1 base and 0 bases, in that order; junction bases with no gene match: 10. The CDR3 spans 17 residues. The CDR3 region is CARSLTGAGSSSYEQYF. DNA for the CDR3: TGTGCCAGAAGCTTGACAGGAGCGGGGTCGAGCTCCTACGAGCAGTACTTC.

The V gene is TRBV5-1, the J gene TRBJ1-5, with 9 bases matching TRBD1. The length of the CDR3 is 15 residues. Germline values: CDR1 SGHRS, CDR2 YFSETQ. The trim removed 5 bases at V and 5 bases at J, leaving 8 bases unmatched. The CDR3 DNA reads as TGCGCCAGCAGTAGGACAGGGGAAATTGATCAGCCCCAGCATTTT. It specifies CASSRTGEIDQPQHF.

The chain is built from TRBV5-1 and TRBJ1-1; the D gene is possibly TRBD1 (6 bases). V gave up 4 bases and J gave up 9 bases, with 19 bases separating them. Germline V gene sequence: CDR1 SGHRS, CDR2 YFSETQ. The CDR3 has 14 amino acids. CDR3 nucleotides: TGCGCCAGCAGCCCCGACCGACAGGTGTTTCAAGCTTTCTTT. Residues: CASSPDRQVFQAFF. The whole variable domain, remainder taken from reference TRBV5-1 and TRBJ1-1, is KAGVTQTPRYLIKTRGQQVTLSCSPISGHRSVSWYQQTPGQGLQFLFEYFSETQRNKGNFPGRFSGRQFSNSRSEMNVSTLELGDSALYLCASSPDRQVFQAFFGQGTRLTVV.

This chain uses TRBV4-3 with TRBJ2-1; the D gene is possibly TRBD1 (6 bases). V was clipped by 1 base and J by 2 bases, with 12 bases between them. The length of the CDR3 is 16 residues. In germline, CDR1 is LGHNA, CDR2 YSLEER. The CDR3 sequence is CASSQGARGPYNEQFF. CDR3 bases: TGCGCCAGCAGCCAAGGGGCCAGGGGACCCTACAATGAGCAGTTCTTC.